Shown below are 5 T cell receptor beta chains from a single sample sequenced in a study of T cell responses to AZD1222 COVID-19 vaccine. TCRdb's table, derived via immunoSEQ multiplex PCR, lists solely in-frame clones and lacks some. Seen here are over 45,000 clones, approximately 90% observed once, and the top ten hold about 5%. The sequenced sample was peripheral blood, obtained 28 days after the second AZD1222 dose. These receptors all come from an adult who received the AZD1222 COVID-19 vaccine.

CDR3 DNA: TGTGCCAGCAGCTTGGTGTTGCAGGGGGGCACAGATACGCAGTATTTT. Translating gives CASSLVLQGGTDTQYF. This sequence joins TRBV5-5 and TRBJ2-3; 7 bases fit TRBD1. The J segment lost 1 base and the V segment lost 0 bases, leaving 5 bases of the junction unmatched. The CDR3 runs to 16 residues. The V gene's germline CDR1 is SGHKS and CDR2 YYEKEE (reference sequence). The whole variable domain, remainder taken from reference TRBV5-5 and TRBJ2-3, is DAGVTQSPTHLIKTRGQQVTLRCSPISGHKSVSWYQQVLGQGPQFIFQYYEKEERGRGNFPDRFSARQFPNYSSELNVNALLLGDSALYLCASSLVLQGGTDTQYFGPGTRLTVL.

V gene TRBV6-1 combines with J gene TRBJ1-2; D uncertain. V was cut by 8 bases and J by 8 bases, with 6 bases left in between. The CDR3 runs 9 residues. Germline values: CDR1 MNHNS, CDR2 SASEGT. The CDR3 coding sequence is TGTGCCAGCCTGTGGGGCTACACCTTC. This translates into CASLWGYTF.

The chain carries TRBV7-6 and TRBJ2-7, with D unclear. Deletions cut 1 base from V and 5 bases from J, with 12 bases between. The CDR3 contains 14 residues. Germline CDR1 SGHVS, CDR2 FNYEAQ. CDR3 sequence reads: CASSLGPSMDEQYF. The CDR3 bases are TGTGCCAGCAGCTTAGGCCCTAGTATGGACGAGCAGTACTTC.

The gene calls are TRBV2 and TRBJ1-1; perhaps TRBD1 as D (6 bases). Per germline, CDR1 SNHLY and CDR2 FYNNEI. This CDR3 comprises 15 residues. Deletions cut 1 base from V and 2 bases from J, with 11 bases between. The CDR3 here is CASSEDRDTNTEAFF. CDR3 coding DNA: TGTGCCAGCAGTGAAGACAGGGACACTAACACTGAAGCTTTCTTT.

The chain carries TRBV2 and TRBJ1-4; D is perhaps TRBD1 (5 bases). The CDR3 totals 17 residues. The V gene's germline CDR1 is SNHLY and CDR2 FYNNEI. Trimming shortened V by 3 bases and J by 1 base, and 15 bases separated the two germline ends. The chain's CDR3 is CASSDDQGTGTNEKLFF. The CDR3 DNA reads as TGTGCCAGCAGTGATGATCAAGGCACAGGAACTAATGAAAAACTGTTTTTT.